This record concerns one TCR beta chain sequence. Sequencing used immunoSEQ multiplex PCR; TCRdb keeps in-frame clones, though not all of them. Of approximately 100,000 clones in the sample, about 72% were seen once. With 3 bases clipped from V and 4 bases from J, the junction kept 14 bases outside the gene matches. The CDR3 spans 18 residues. CDR1 and CDR2 from the germline V gene are SGHRS and YFSETQ. The data originate from a study of cytotoxic CD8 clonotypes in ibrutinib-treated CLL. The V and J genes are TRBV5-1 and TRBJ2-3, with TRBD2 matching 10 bases. This receptor was taken from a human donor with chronic lymphocytic leukemia. Sequences were derived from PBMCs, sampled after 12 months of ibrutinib treatment. The CDR3 bases are TGCGCCAGCAGCTCCCTGCCCAAGGGACTAGCGCTCTCAGATACGCAGTATTTT. Translating it yields CASSSLPKGLALSDTQYF.